This TCR beta chain was identified during a study of blood T cell repertoires in COVID-19. Generated by immunoSEQ multiplex PCR, the TCRdb table keeps only in-frame clones and is missing some. The data contain fewer than 200,000 clones, around 85% of them seen just once; the ten biggest clones take up roughly 1.3%. This clone was detected once. Trimming stripped 3 bases from V and 4 bases from J, with 11 bases between. Germline V gene lookup returns CDR1 SGHNT and CDR2 YYREEE (reference sequence). There are 15 residues in the CDR3. The TCR originated in a man in his fifties or sixties who had recovered from COVID-19. Sequenced sample: peripheral blood. This sequence joins TRBV5-4 and TRBJ2-6, with D possibly TRBD2 on 6 matching bases. The CDR3: CASSWDSLGANVLTF. Here the CDR3 DNA reads TGTGCCAGCAGCTGGGACTCGTTGGGGGCCAACGTCCTGACTTTC.